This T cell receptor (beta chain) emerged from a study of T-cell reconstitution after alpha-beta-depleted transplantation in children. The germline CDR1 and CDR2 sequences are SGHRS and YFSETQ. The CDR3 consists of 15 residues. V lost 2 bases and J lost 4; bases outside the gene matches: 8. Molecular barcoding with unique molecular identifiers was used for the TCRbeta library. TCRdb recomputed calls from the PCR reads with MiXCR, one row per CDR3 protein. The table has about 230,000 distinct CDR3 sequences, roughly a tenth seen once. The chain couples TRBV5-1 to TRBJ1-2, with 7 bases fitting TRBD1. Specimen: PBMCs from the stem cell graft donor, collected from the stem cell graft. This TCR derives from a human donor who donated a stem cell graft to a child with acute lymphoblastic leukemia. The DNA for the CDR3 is TGCGCCAGCAGCTTTGAAGGGGACAGCCTCTATGGCTACACCTTC. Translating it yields CASSFEGDSLYGYTF.